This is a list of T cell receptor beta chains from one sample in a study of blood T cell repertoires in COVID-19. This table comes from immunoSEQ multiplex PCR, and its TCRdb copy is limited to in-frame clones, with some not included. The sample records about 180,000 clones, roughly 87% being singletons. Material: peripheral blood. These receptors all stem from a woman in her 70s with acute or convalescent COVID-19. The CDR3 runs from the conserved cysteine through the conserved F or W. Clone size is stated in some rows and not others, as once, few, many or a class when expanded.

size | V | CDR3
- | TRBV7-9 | CASSLFTSGRTDTQYF
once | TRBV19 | CASSETGGPSRELFF
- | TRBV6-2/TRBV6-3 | CASSYSTGNWPGEQYF
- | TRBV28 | CASSDRAGNQPQHF
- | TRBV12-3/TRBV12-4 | CATTSGYYEQYF
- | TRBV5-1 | CASSRGPQGGSGANVLTF
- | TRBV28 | CASRPAGTGVSSPLHF
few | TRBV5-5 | CASSLVQGAYEQYF
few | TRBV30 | CAWDRGLSTDTQYF
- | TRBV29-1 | CSVRQTGIGSPLHF
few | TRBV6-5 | CASSYSGQVMAHTQYF
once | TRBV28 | CASLGTVPLGPQHF
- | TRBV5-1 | CASSEPYPRLAGENNEQFF
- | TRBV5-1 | CASSFPRDTYNEQFF
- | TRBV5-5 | CASSLFASSGNTIYF
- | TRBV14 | CASSQEVQGNYGYTF
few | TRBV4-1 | CASSQEKGLAGSSYEQYF
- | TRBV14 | CASSQVGSGVDGYTF
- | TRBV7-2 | CASSLNKREYNEQFF
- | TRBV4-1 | CASSHPLADLSTDTQYF